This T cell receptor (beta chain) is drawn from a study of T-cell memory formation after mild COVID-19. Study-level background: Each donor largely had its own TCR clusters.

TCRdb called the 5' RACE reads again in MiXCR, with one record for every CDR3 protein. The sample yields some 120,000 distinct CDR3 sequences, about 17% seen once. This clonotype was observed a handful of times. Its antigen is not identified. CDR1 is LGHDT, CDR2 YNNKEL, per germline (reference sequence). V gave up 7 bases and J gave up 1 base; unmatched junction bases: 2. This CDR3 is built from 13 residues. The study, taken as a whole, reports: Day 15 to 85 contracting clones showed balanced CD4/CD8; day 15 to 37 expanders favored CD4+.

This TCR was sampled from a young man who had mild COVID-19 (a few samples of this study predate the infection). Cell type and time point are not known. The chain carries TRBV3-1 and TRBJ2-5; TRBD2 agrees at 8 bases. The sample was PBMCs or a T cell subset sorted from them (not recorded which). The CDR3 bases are TGTGCCAGCACCAGCGGGAGCCAAGAGACCCAGTACTTC. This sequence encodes CASTSGSQETQYF.